These 21 T cell receptor beta chains were all obtained from the same sample, sequenced in a study of control samples from healthy donors and cancer patients. Measured with immunoSEQ multiplex PCR; TCRdb has only the in-frame clones, and not every one. The sample includes 100,000 to 150,000 clones, around nine tenths of them seen just once. The specimen was blood. All receptors come from a man aged 50 or older in good health.

The chain combines TRBV14 with TRBJ2-2, with D possibly being TRBD1 or TRBD2 (6 bases each). The V and J ends lost 4 bases and 0 bases respectively, with 15 bases between them. In germline, CDR1 is SGHDN, CDR2 FVKESK. The CDR3 is 17 amino acids. The CDR3 coding sequence is TGTGCCAGCAGCCGCCGGGGGCAGATCGCGAACACCGGGGAGCTGTTTTTT. This translates into CASSRRGQIANTGELFF.

The chain is built from TRBV10-2 and TRBJ2-5; 11 nucleotides line up with TRBD2. Trimming took 3 bases from V and 5 from J; bases not matched to a gene: 8. The CDR3 runs 16 residues. Germline CDR1 WSHSY, CDR2 SAAADI. CDR3 nucleotide sequence: TGCGCCAGCAGTGACGGTGCTAGCGGGGGGCGGGAGACCCAGTACTTC. As protein: CASSDGASGGRETQYF.

The rearrangement links TRBV11-3 to TRBJ2-3; 13 bases are a match to TRBD2. CDR3 length: 18 residues. From germline, CDR1 is SGHNT and CDR2 YENEEA. The J segment lost 5 bases and the V segment lost 4 bases, leaving 12 bases of the junction unmatched. The CDR3 region has the DNA TGTGCCAGCAGCTCCATGTGGGGGACTAGCGGGGATATAGATACGCAGTATTTT. Protein product: CASSSMWGTSGDIDTQYF.

CDR3: CASSLSQALYGYTF. CDR3 in DNA: TGTGCCAGCAGCTTAAGTCAAGCGCTTTATGGCTACACCTTC. The gene calls are TRBV7-2 and TRBJ1-2; D is ambiguous. The V gene's germline CDR1 is SGHTA and CDR2 FQGNSA. The CDR3 length is 14 residues. Trimming shortened V by 2 bases and J by 5 bases, and 12 bases separated the two germline ends.

The V and J genes are TRBV6-5 and TRBJ1-2; D remains unclear. The germline V gene encodes CDR1 MNHEY and CDR2 SVGAGI. The CDR3 is made up of 14 amino acids. V shed 5 bases and J shed 0 bases, with 10 bases lying between them. CDR3 residues: CASSTSATNYGYTF. In DNA, the CDR3 is TGTGCCAGCAGTACCTCGGCTACTAACTATGGCTACACCTTC.

The gene calls are TRBV13 and TRBJ2-5, with D perhaps given as TRBD1 or TRBD2 (5 bases each). V lost 8 bases and J lost 4, with 14 bases in between. Germline V CDR1 and CDR2: PRHDT, FYEKMQ (reference sequence). The CDR3 covers 13 residues. The CDR3 spells CASRGPKVETQYF. DNA of the CDR3: TGTGCCAGCCGGGGCCCAAAAGTAGAGACCCAGTACTTC. The entire variable domain, with the rest obtained from reference TRBV13 and TRBJ2-5, is as follows: AAGVIQSPRHLIKEKRETATLKCYPIPRHDTVYWYQQGPGQDPQFLISFYEKMQSDKGSIPDRFSAQQFSDYHSELNMSSLELGDSALYFCASRGPKVETQYFGPGTRLLVL.

This chain joins TRBV28 and TRBJ2-5; D remains unclear. Germline CDR1 MDHEN, CDR2 SYDVKM. The ends were cut back, 7 bases at V and 2 bases at J, with 14 bases in the middle. The CDR3 is 14 residues long. CDR3 loop: CASMPGFSQETQYF. The CDR3 DNA is TGTGCCAGCATGCCCGGGTTTAGTCAAGAGACCCAGTACTTC.

The rearrangement links TRBV19 to TRBJ1-5; TRBD1 matches at 7 bases. Germline V gives CDR1 LNHDA, CDR2 SQIVND (reference sequence). This CDR3 is built from 20 residues. V was pared by 1 base and J by 0 bases, with 15 bases of the junction left unmatched. The CDR3 nucleotides read TGTGCCAGTAGTATAGGGCCCCTCAGGGGGGCCCGCTATAGCAATCAGCCCCAGCATTTT. This sequence encodes CASSIGPLRGARYSNQPQHF.

The chain combines TRBV10-3 with TRBJ1-1, with no clear D. CDR3 length: 13 residues. Trimming took off 10 bases at V and 0 bases at J, with 12 bases between the two ends. CDR1 is ENHRY, CDR2 SYGVKD, per germline. The CDR3 DNA follows: TGTGCCACTTTTGGACTTATGAACACTGAAGCTTTCTTT. Encoded protein: CATFGLMNTEAFF.

The DNA for the CDR3 is TGTGCCAGCAGTTCCGGGACAGCTGGAAACACCATATATTTT. It is translated as CASSSGTAGNTIYF. This chain uses TRBV3-1 (or the pseudogene TRBV3-2) with TRBJ1-3, with 7 bases matching TRBD1. Trimming cost V 6 bases and J 2 bases; bases outside gene matches: 4. The CDR3 has 14 amino acids. The germline CDR1 and CDR2 sequences are LGHDT and YNNKEL (reference sequence).

V and J are TRBV5-1 and TRBJ2-2; D is uncertain. Germline loops: CDR1 SGHRS, CDR2 YFSETQ. The V end was cut by 0 bases, the J end by 4 bases, with 7 bases between. The CDR3 runs to 14 residues. CDR3 in amino acids: CASSLGRVTGELFF. The DNA of the CDR3 is TGCGCCAGCAGCTTGGGTAGGGTCACCGGGGAGCTGTTTTTT. The entire variable domain, with the rest obtained from reference TRBV5-1 and TRBJ2-2, is as follows: KAGVTQTPRYLIKTRGQQVTLSCSPISGHRSVSWYQQTPGQGLQFLFEYFSETQRNKGNFPGRFSGRQFSNSRSEMNVSTLELGDSALYLCASSLGRVTGELFFGEGSRLTVL.

This rearrangement joins TRBV4-1 to TRBJ2-3; D might be TRBD2 (5 bases). Trimming took 6 bases from V and 2 from J, leaving 12 bases between them. Germline CDR1 MGHRA, CDR2 YSYEKL. The CDR3 is 14 residues long. CDR3 residues: CASRTASTTDTQYF. Written as DNA, the CDR3 is TGCGCCAGCAGAACGGCTAGCACCACAGATACGCAGTATTTT.

The chain joins TRBV11-2 to TRBJ1-6, with TRBD1 as a possible D gene (5 bases). The CDR3 has 17 amino acids. V gave up 1 base and J gave up 3 bases, with 13 bases separating them. Germline lookup yields CDR1 SGHAT and CDR2 FQNNGV. CDR3 in amino acids: CASSLVPGSSYNSPLHF. The CDR3 DNA reads TGTGCCAGCAGCTTAGTTCCAGGGAGTAGCTATAATTCACCCCTCCACTTT. Combining the CDR3 with reference TRBV11-2 and TRBJ1-6 gives the whole variable domain EAGVAQSPRYKIIEKRQSVAFWCNPISGHATLYWYQQILGQGPKLLIQFQNNGVVDDSQLPKDRFSAERLKGVDSTLKIQPAKLEDSAVYLCASSLVPGSSYNSPLHFGNGTRLTVT.

The chain combines TRBV7-2 with TRBJ2-1; D remains unclear. The CDR3 covers 13 residues. The V and J ends lost 3 bases and 9 bases respectively, with 12 bases between them. The germline gives CDR1 SGHTA, CDR2 FQGNSA. CDR3 sequence reads: CASSFTLGIEQFF. CDR3 sequence (DNA): TGTGCCAGCAGCTTTACGTTGGGGATTGAGCAGTTCTTC.

This chain connects TRBV3-1 (or the pseudogene TRBV3-2) to TRBJ1-3; D gene unclear. The germline V and J ends were trimmed by 2 bases and 3 bases, with 14 bases remaining between them. The CDR3 runs 16 residues. Germline values: CDR1 LGHDT, CDR2 YNNKEL (reference sequence). The CDR3 reads CASSQSLTMFGNTIYF. CDR3 nucleotide sequence: TGTGCCAGCAGCCAATCGTTAACGATGTTTGGAAACACCATATATTTT.

A single count supports this clone. The chain has TRBV19 and TRBJ2-6; D remains unclear. The V end was cut by 2 bases, the J end by 1 base, with 6 bases between. CDR1 and CDR2 (germline): LNHDA, SQIVND (reference sequence). The CDR3 covers 15 residues. CDR3 nucleotides: TGTGCCAGTAGTATATGGCAATCTGGGGCCAACGTCCTGACTTTC. Translated: CASSIWQSGANVLTF.

The chain is built from TRBV4-2 and TRBJ1-2; 7 bases agree with TRBD1. This CDR3 has 15 amino acids. V lost 3 bases to trimming and J lost 4 bases; unmatched junction nucleotides: 8. CDR1 is LGHNA and CDR2 is YNFKEQ in the germline V gene. Written as DNA, the CDR3 is TGTGCCAGCAGCCAGGGACAGACCCACCTCTATGGCTACACCTTC. The encoded protein is CASSQGQTHLYGYTF.

The CDR3 bases are TGTGCCAGCAAAAAAGCGGAAAACACTGAAGCTTTCTTT. This sequence encodes CASKKAENTEAFF. The chain carries TRBV6-5 and TRBJ1-1, with D unresolved. V lost 7 bases, J lost 2 bases, and 11 bases lay in between. This CDR3 is built from 13 residues. In germline, CDR1 is MNHEY, CDR2 SVGAGI.

The J gene is TRBJ1-1, the V gene TRBV11-3; possible D gene TRBD1, 6 bases. Germline CDR1 reads SGHNT; CDR2 reads YENEEA. Trimming pared 6 bases from V and 0 bases from J, leaving 11 bases between. CDR3 size: 14 residues. DNA for the CDR3: TGTGCCAGCAGTGAACAGGGTATGAACACTGAAGCTTTCTTT. Translating it yields CASSEQGMNTEAFF.

V is TRBV4-1 and J is TRBJ1-5; D unclear. V lost 2 bases and J lost 0, with 11 bases in between. This CDR3 has 16 amino acids. Germline V gene data show CDR1 as MGHRA and CDR2 as YSYEKL. The CDR3 spells CASSQSHTYSNQPQHF. CDR3 coding DNA: TGCGCCAGCAGCCAAAGTCATACTTATAGCAATCAGCCCCAGCATTTT.

This clone was seen just once. This chain uses TRBV11-2 with TRBJ2-4; D unresolved. The CDR3 runs to 13 residues. Germline CDR1 is SGHAT and CDR2 is FQNNGV. V dropped 5 bases and J dropped 2 bases, with 7 bases sitting between them. This CDR3 is CASSPDPKNIQYF. CDR3 nucleotide sequence: TGTGCCAGCAGCCCGGACCCCAAAAACATTCAGTACTTC. The whole variable domain, filled in from reference TRBV11-2 and TRBJ2-4, reads EAGVAQSPRYKIIEKRQSVAFWCNPISGHATLYWYQQILGQGPKLLIQFQNNGVVDDSQLPKDRFSAERLKGVDSTLKIQPAKLEDSAVYLCASSPDPKNIQYFGAGTRLSVL.